The 31 T cell receptor beta chains given below trace back to one sample, sequenced in a study of glioma-infiltrating T cells. Amplification of TCR alpha and beta CDR3 regions from RNA used iRepertoire nested multiplex PCR. TCRdb reanalysed the multiplex PCR reads using MiXCR and keeps one entry per CDR3 protein. Of some 110,000 distinct CDR3 sequences listed, roughly 20% were seen once; the top ten hold nearly 15%. Sequenced: glioma tissue, nonneoplastic brain tissue, or PBMCs (not recorded which). Source of these receptors: a human donor with low-grade glioma or glioblastoma, undergoing nonglioma brain surgery, or in good health (not recorded which).

Remarks on this clonotype: A read error is possible here, since a much larger clone lies one base away. The chain employs TRBV28 and TRBJ2-3, with TRBD2 matching 9 bases. Germline V CDR1 and CDR2: MDHEN, SYDVKM. The CDR3 has 15 amino acids. The CDR3 sequence is CASRDSGSSTDTQCF. The CDR3, as DNA: TGTGCCAGCAGAGATAGCGGGAGTAGCACAGATACGCAGTGTTTT.

This clonotype was recorded at least ten times. The genes are TRBV6-1 and TRBJ2-2; 7 bases agree with TRBD2. From germline, CDR1 is MNHNS and CDR2 SASEGT. The trim removed 5 bases at V and 1 base at J, leaving 13 bases unmatched. The CDR3 length is 18 residues. CDR3 bases: TGTGCCAGCAGTTCAATTAGCGGGTCTGCGGGGAACACCGGGGAGCTGTTTTTT. The encoded protein is CASSSISGSAGNTGELFF.

This clonotype was seen at least ten times. The V call is TRBV4-2, the J call TRBJ1-5, with no clear D. The V and J ends lost 0 bases and 2 bases respectively, with 11 bases between them. The CDR3 has 16 amino acids. CDR1 and CDR2 (germline): LGHNA, YNFKEQ. CDR3 residues: CASSQEVGMGNQPQHF. For the CDR3, the DNA is TGTGCCAGCAGCCAAGAGGTGGGGATGGGCAATCAGCCCCAGCATTTT.

The rearrangement links TRBV29-1 to TRBJ2-7, with D tentatively TRBD1 (5 bases). The CDR3 consists of 12 residues. Germline-derived CDR1 and CDR2 are SQVTM and ANQGSEA. V was pared by 3 bases and J by 3 bases, with 9 bases between. The CDR3 region has the DNA TGCAGCGTTGAGAGTCAGGGCTACGAGCAGTACTTC. Amino acids: CSVESQGYEQYF.

To note about this clonotype: A much larger clone differs by one base, so this may be a read error. V is TRBV12-3 or TRBV12-4 and J is TRBJ2-5; D remains ambiguous. This CDR3 has 13 amino acids. The V gene lost 6 bases and the J gene lost 4 bases, with 12 bases spanning the gap. The CDR3: CASSTPVGETQYF. The CDR3 DNA follows: TGTGCCAGCAGCACCCCGGTAGGAGAGACCCAGTACTTC.

The rearrangement uses TRBV7-2 and TRBJ2-3; no definite D call. CDR3 length: 13 amino acids. V gave up 7 bases and J gave up 6 bases, with 14 bases separating them. Germline CDR1 SGHTA, CDR2 FQGNSA. The CDR3 protein is CASIEGRVDTQYF. The CDR3 DNA reads as TGTGCCAGCATAGAAGGCCGGGTGGATACGCAGTATTTT.

This clonotype was recorded many times. V and J are TRBV28 and TRBJ2-5, with 7 bases that match TRBD1. Looked up from germline, CDR1 is MDHEN and CDR2 is SYDVKM. The CDR3 length is 15 residues. J lost 2 bases, V lost 3 bases, and 6 bases had no gene match. The CDR3 nucleotides read TGTGCCAGCAGTTTTAAGGGGGCCTTTCAAGAGACCCAGTACTTC. It yields the protein CASSFKGAFQETQYF.

This chain's CDR3 is CASSLPGSHGYTF. In DNA, the CDR3 is TGTGCCAGCAGCTTACCCGGGTCACATGGCTACACCTTC. The chain links TRBV7-2 to TRBJ1-2; no firm D call. V was shortened by 2 bases and J by 6 bases, with 10 bases between the two germline ends. Germline loops: CDR1 SGHTA, CDR2 FQGNSA. This CDR3 spans 13 amino acids. Filled out from reference TRBV7-2 and TRBJ1-2, the complete variable domain reads GAGVSQSPSNKVTEKGKDVELRCDPISGHTALYWYRQSLGQGLEFLIYFQGNSAPDKSGLPSDRFSAERTGGSVSTLTIQRTQQEDSAVYLCASSLPGSHGYTFGSGTRLTVV.

This clonotype came up many times. The CDR3 DNA follows: TGTGCCAGCAGCCCGAACGGAGATACGCAGTATTTT. The encoded protein is CASSPNGDTQYF. The chain carries TRBV7-2 and TRBJ2-3; the D is unclear. The V end was cut by 5 bases, the J end by 5 bases, with 8 bases between. Germline CDR1 SGHTA, CDR2 FQGNSA. This CDR3 contains 12 residues.

This clonotype appeared many times. The rearrangement joins TRBV27 to TRBJ2-6, with 8 bases fitting TRBD2. The germline CDR1 and CDR2 sequences are MNHEY and SMNVEV (reference sequence). This CDR3 spans 16 amino acids. Trimming cost V 4 bases and J 0 bases; bases outside gene matches: 2. Here the CDR3 DNA reads TGTGCCAGCAGTTCCGCGGGGGGCTCTGGGGCCAACGTCCTGACTTTC. It encodes CASSSAGGSGANVLTF.

This clonotype was counted between two and nine times. The V call is TRBV10-3, the J call TRBJ2-1; no clear D. V lost 6 bases to trimming and J lost 10 bases, with 10 bases between them. In germline, CDR1 is ENHRY, CDR2 SYGVKD. CDR3 length: 11 amino acids. The CDR3 nucleotides are TGTGCCATCAGCGCCCGCGGAGAGCAGTTCTTC. This codes for CAISARGEQFF.

This clonotype appeared many times. The chain joins TRBV28 to TRBJ2-4; 8 positions agree with TRBD1. Germline values: CDR1 MDHEN, CDR2 SYDVKM. Unmatched junction bases numbered 8, after V lost 5 bases and J lost 2 bases. There are 16 residues in the CDR3. DNA for the CDR3: TGTGCCAGCAGTCGTCAGGGGGCAGGGACCAAAAACATTCAGTACTTC. It encodes CASSRQGAGTKNIQYF.

The chain employs TRBV7-9 and TRBJ1-1; 9 bases align to TRBD1. The CDR3 has 19 residues. CDR1 and CDR2 (germline): SEHNR, FQNEAQ (reference sequence). V shed 0 bases, J shed 4 bases, and the junction held 15 bases outside the gene matches. The chain's CDR3 is CASSLARGQGRIRSTEAFF. The CDR3, as DNA: TGTGCCAGCAGCTTAGCGCGGGGACAGGGAAGGATCCGATCCACTGAAGCTTTCTTT.

The table lists this clonotype with a few counts. The chain couples TRBV5-5 to TRBJ2-7; 9 bases line up with TRBD1. CDR1 is SGHKS and CDR2 is YYEKEE in the germline V gene (reference sequence). The V segment lost 4 bases and the J segment 2 bases; nucleotides outside the gene matches: 7. The length of the CDR3 is 15 residues. CDR3 in DNA: TGTGCCAGCAGCCCAGGACAGGGGCCAGCCTACGAGCAGTACTTC. This translates into CASSPGQGPAYEQYF. Full variable domain (missing parts from reference TRBV5-5 and TRBJ2-7): DAGVTQSPTHLIKTRGQQVTLRCSPISGHKSVSWYQQVLGQGPQFIFQYYEKEERGRGNFPDRFSARQFPNYSSELNVNALLLGDSALYLCASSPGQGPAYEQYFGPGTRLTVT.

The table lists this clonotype with many counts. V usage is TRBV6-1 and J usage is TRBJ2-1; tentative D call: TRBD2 (6 bases). This CDR3 has 17 amino acids. Trimming removed 8 bases at V and 7 bases at J, with 27 bases between. Looked up from germline, CDR1 is MNHNS and CDR2 is SASEGT. CDR3 residues: CASGQSEDREIQNEQFF. In nucleotides, the CDR3 is TGTGCCAGCGGTCAATCGGAGGATCGGGAGATACAGAATGAGCAGTTCTTC.

This clonotype was detected a few times. V usage is TRBV3-1 and J usage is TRBJ2-7; TRBD1 agrees at 8 bases. Germline lookup yields CDR1 LGHDT and CDR2 YNNKEL (reference sequence). The CDR3 length is 15 residues. Germline trimming cut 4 bases from V and 4 bases from J; bases unmatched to any gene: 9. The CDR3 here is CASSPRQGRKYEQYF. In DNA, the CDR3 is TGTGCCAGCAGCCCTAGACAGGGGAGAAAATACGAGCAGTACTTC.

This clonotype was counted a few times. The chain recombines TRBV27 with TRBJ2-7; perhaps TRBD2 as D (5 bases). From germline, CDR1 is MNHEY and CDR2 SMNVEV (reference sequence). V was pared by 5 bases and J by 2 bases, with 13 bases between. The CDR3 runs 14 residues. The chain's CDR3 is CASSLSARAYEQYF. For the CDR3, the DNA is TGTGCCAGCAGTCTTAGCGCTCGTGCCTACGAGCAGTACTTC.

This clonotype was detected ten times or more. This sequence joins TRBV4-2 and TRBJ2-5; D gene ambiguous. The germline gives CDR1 LGHNA, CDR2 YNFKEQ. V dropped 2 bases and J dropped 3 bases, with 7 bases sitting between them. The CDR3 is made up of 13 amino acids. CDR3 in DNA: TGTGCCAGCAGCCAACGAGAGGAAGAGACCCAGTACTTC. Translation: CASSQREEETQYF.

This clonotype was picked up many times. The chain has TRBV29-1 and TRBJ2-7; tentative D call: TRBD1 (5 bases). Trimming shortened V by 3 bases and J by 2 bases, and 8 bases separated the two germline ends. The CDR3 contains 12 residues. CDR1 and CDR2 from the germline V gene are SQVTM and ANQGSEA. CDR3 bases: TGCAGCGTTGAGACAGACACCTACGAGCAGTACTTC. As protein: CSVETDTYEQYF.

The chain carries TRBV10-3 and TRBJ2-1; 15 bases align to TRBD2. The germline gives CDR1 ENHRY, CDR2 SYGVKD. V lost 8 bases to trimming and J lost 0 bases; unmatched junction nucleotides: 2. The CDR3 spans 16 residues. This CDR3 is CAIGLAGGSSYNEQFF. CDR3 in DNA: TGTGCCATCGGACTAGCGGGAGGGAGCTCCTACAATGAGCAGTTCTTC.

The J gene is TRBJ2-2, the V gene TRBV9; D gene uncertain. The V end was cut by 1 base, the J end by 1 base, with 14 bases between. CDR3 length: 17 amino acids. Germline V gives CDR1 SGDLS, CDR2 YYNGEE. The chain's CDR3 is CASSVPSAALNTGELFF. DNA of the CDR3: TGTGCCAGCAGCGTACCTTCCGCGGCCTTGAACACCGGGGAGCTGTTTTTT.

This clonotype appeared many times. The V gene is TRBV7-9, the J gene TRBJ2-3, with D hard to call. Germline assignment: CDR1 SEHNR and CDR2 FQNEAQ (reference sequence). CDR3 length: 14 amino acids. Trimming removed 4 bases at V and 3 bases at J, with 11 bases between. CDR3 amino acids: CASSSHGETDTQYF. The CDR3 DNA follows: TGTGCCAGCAGCTCACACGGAGAGACAGATACGCAGTATTTT.

This sequence joins TRBV25-1 and TRBJ2-7; D possibly corresponds to TRBD1 (6 bases). The CDR3 totals 15 residues. Trimming left V 5 bases short and J 5 bases short, with 19 bases between. In germline, CDR1 is MGHDK, CDR2 SYGVNS. The CDR3 DNA sequence: TGTGCCAGCAGTTACCCGGGACATGGCTACAACGAGCAGTACTTC. Translation gives CASSYPGHGYNEQYF.

This clonotype was observed many times. The chain is built from TRBV7-6 and TRBJ2-3, with no clear D. The V end was cut by 3 bases, the J end by 5 bases, with 9 bases between. CDR1 is SGHVS, CDR2 FNYEAQ, per germline. The CDR3 consists of 13 residues. CDR3 nucleotide sequence: TGTGCCAGCAGCTTCGAGGTGAGAGATACGCAGTATTTT. This codes for CASSFEVRDTQYF.

The table lists this clonotype with many counts. This chain uses TRBV6-1 with TRBJ1-6; TRBD1 matches 8 bases. J was trimmed by 6 bases and V by 6 bases; bases with no gene match: 4. The V gene's germline CDR1 is MNHNS and CDR2 SASEGT. This CDR3 comprises 14 residues. The CDR3 sequence: CASRRTGRNSPLHF. CDR3 bases: TGTGCCAGCAGGCGGACAGGGCGTAATTCACCCCTCCACTTT.

The table lists this clonotype with many counts. J is TRBJ1-5 and V is TRBV4-3; D is unclear. Germline V gene lookup returns CDR1 LGHNA and CDR2 YSLEER. This CDR3 is built from 15 residues. V was shortened by 0 bases and J by 1 base, with 7 bases between the two germline ends. The CDR3 DNA reads as TGCGCCAGCAGCCAAGAGGGGTACAGCAATCAGCCCCAGCATTTT. Encoded protein: CASSQEGYSNQPQHF.

This clonotype was recorded at least ten times. This chain links TRBV3-1 with TRBJ1-6; the D gene is possibly TRBD1 (6 bases). Trimming removed 3 bases from V and 8 bases from J, with 8 bases in between. CDR1 is LGHDT and CDR2 is YNNKEL in the germline V gene (reference sequence). There are 13 residues in the CDR3. The CDR3 sequence: CASSQGAYSPLHF. The CDR3 nucleotides read TGTGCCAGCAGCCAGGGGGCTTATTCACCCCTCCACTTT.

Ten or more counts support this clonotype. The CDR3 DNA sequence: TGTGCCAGCAGTCCGACCCGGTGGACTAGCGGGAGTATGACAGATACGCAGTATTTT. Translated: CASSPTRWTSGSMTDTQYF. V and J are TRBV27 and TRBJ2-3, with 13 bases lining up with TRBD2. CDR3 length equals 19 residues. V trimming: 5 bases; J trimming: 3 bases; junction bases outside the gene matches: 14. The germline CDR1 and CDR2 sequences are MNHEY and SMNVEV (reference sequence).

This clonotype has a count of ten or more. V gene TRBV7-2 combines with J gene TRBJ1-1; D gene ambiguous. The length of the CDR3 is 14 residues. V was trimmed by 5 bases and J by 5 bases, leaving 15 bases between them. The germline CDR1 and CDR2 sequences are SGHTA and FQGNSA. This CDR3 reads CASSTRPDGTEAFF. As DNA, the CDR3 is TGTGCCAGCAGCACCCGACCGGATGGAACTGAAGCTTTCTTT. The whole variable domain, remainder taken from reference TRBV7-2 and TRBJ1-1, is GAGVSQSPSNKVTEKGKDVELRCDPISGHTALYWYRQSLGQGLEFLIYFQGNSAPDKSGLPSDRFSAERTGGSVSTLTIQRTQQEDSAVYLCASSTRPDGTEAFFGQGTRLTVV.

Points on this clonotype: A read error is possible here, since a much larger clone lies one base away. The chain employs TRBV28 and TRBJ2-1; 8 bases fit TRBD2. The CDR3 has 16 amino acids. From germline, CDR1 is MDHEN and CDR2 SYDVKM. V gave up 5 bases and J gave up 8 bases; unmatched junction bases: 14. The CDR3 reads CASSPISGMSVDEQFF. The CDR3 DNA follows: TGTGCCAGCAGTCCAATTAGCGGGATGTCGGTGGATGAGCAGTTCTTC.

The chain employs TRBV5-4 and TRBJ1-1, with D perhaps TRBD1 (5 bases). Trimming left V 5 bases short and J 0 bases short, with 20 bases between. Germline V CDR1 and CDR2: SGHNT, YYREEE (reference sequence). There are 17 residues in the CDR3. The CDR3 region is CASRGPGLVEVNTEAFF. The CDR3 DNA follows: TGTGCCAGCAGGGGGCCCGGGCTGGTCGAGGTGAACACTGAAGCTTTCTTT. The variable domain in full, with the rest retrieved from reference TRBV5-4 and TRBJ1-1, is ETGVTQSPTHLIKTRGQQVTLRCSSQSGHNTVSWYQQALGQGPQFIFQYYREEENGRGNFPPRFSGLQFPNYSSELNVNALELDDSALYLCASRGPGLVEVNTEAFFGQGTRLTVV.